The next 14 T cell receptor beta chains were all read from a single sample in a study of cytomegalovirus exposure and HLA in healthy donors. In the PCR, 60 Vbeta and 13 Jbeta primers were used. Clones were sequenced by immunoSEQ multiplex PCR, and TCRdb holds only the in-frame ones, with some missing. The table has some 110,000 clones, about 81% seen once; the top ten hold approximately 1.1%. Sample: PBMCs. Every receptor here comes from a woman in her 30s in good health and CMV-seronegative.

Only a few counts were recorded for this clone. The chain uses TRBV7-8 and TRBJ2-2; no clear D gene. Trimming pared 5 bases from V and 8 bases from J, leaving 12 bases between. This CDR3 has 13 amino acids. Germline V gene data show CDR1 as SGHVS and CDR2 as FQNEAQ. The CDR3 coding sequence is TGTGCCAGCAGCCCAGGTCGTGTGGGGGAGCTGTTTTTT. As protein: CASSPGRVGELFF.

The J gene is TRBJ2-1, the V gene TRBV5-4; 8 bases agree with TRBD2. The CDR3 runs to 16 residues. V lost 0 bases to trimming and J lost 4 bases; unmatched junction nucleotides: 6. The germline CDR1 and CDR2 sequences are SGHNT and YYREEE (reference sequence). DNA of the CDR3: TGTGCCAGCAGCTTGGGAGGGTCTAGCGGGTACAATGAGCAGTTCTTC. Residues: CASSLGGSSGYNEQFF.

This chain connects TRBV30 to TRBJ1-2; 9 bases map to TRBD1. Trimming at V came to 1 base and at J to 7 bases, leaving 4 bases not matched to a gene. The CDR3 spans 13 residues. Germline-derived CDR1 and CDR2 are GTSNPN and SVGIG (reference sequence). Here the CDR3 reads CAWSATGGTGYTF. DNA of the CDR3: TGTGCCTGGAGTGCAACAGGGGGCACTGGCTACACCTTC.

V gene TRBV5-1 combines with J gene TRBJ2-1; 7 bases agree with TRBD2. The CDR3 is made up of 15 amino acids. Per the germline V gene, CDR1 is SGHRS and CDR2 is YFSETQ. The V gene end was trimmed by 3 bases and the J gene end by 7 bases; junction bases not matched to a gene: 10. Here the CDR3 DNA reads TGCGCCAGCAGCTGGATAGCGGGCAACTGGAATGAGCAGTTCTTC. Its translation: CASSWIAGNWNEQFF.

The chain joins TRBV29-1 to TRBJ1-1, with D unclear. Germline V gene data show CDR1 as SQVTM and CDR2 as ANQGSEA. CDR3 size: 13 residues. The V end was cut by 7 bases, the J end by 2 bases, with 14 bases between. CDR3 loop: CSASTEHNTEAFF. CDR3 nucleotide sequence: TGCAGCGCCTCGACTGAGCATAACACTGAAGCTTTCTTT.

The chain has TRBV30 and TRBJ1-5, with D tentatively TRBD1 (5 bases). CDR3 size: 14 residues. Germline lookup yields CDR1 GTSNPN and CDR2 SVGIG (reference sequence). V was shortened by 4 bases and J by 6 bases, with 16 bases between the two germline ends. CDR3 in DNA: TGTGCCTGGAAAGGGGTAGGGGCAGGTCAGCCCCAGCATTTT. This sequence encodes CAWKGVGAGQPQHF.

This clone has a handful of counts. Other DNA sequences in this specimen translate into the identical CDR3. The rearrangement links TRBV18 to TRBJ1-1; D is unclear. Trimming took off 6 bases at V and 3 bases at J, with 8 bases between the two ends. CDR1 is KGHSH and CDR2 is LQKENI in the germline V gene. There are 12 residues in the CDR3. CDR3 DNA sequence: TGTGCCAGCTCCTCGGGATACACTGAAGCTTTCTTT. This encodes CASSSGYTEAFF.

V gene TRBV6-6 combines with J gene TRBJ2-2; 9 bases line up with TRBD2. Germline V gene data show CDR1 as MNHNY and CDR2 as SVGAGI (reference sequence). The CDR3 spans 15 residues. The V and J ends lost 5 bases and 6 bases, in that order; junction bases with no gene match: 7. CDR3 DNA: TGTGCCAGCAGTCTCTCGGGACTAGCTCCCGGGGAGCTGTTTTTT. Its protein product is CASSLSGLAPGELFF.

This chain uses TRBV5-4 with TRBJ1-2; 10 positions agree with TRBD1. This CDR3 has 15 residues. The ends lost 3 bases at V and 3 bases at J; junction bases unmatched: 5. Germline CDR1 reads SGHNT; CDR2 reads YYREEE (reference sequence). CDR3 nucleotides: TGTGCCAGCAGCTCCCCCGGACAGGGGGACTATGGCTACACCTTC. Translated: CASSSPGQGDYGYTF.

V gene TRBV7-3 combines with J gene TRBJ1-1, with a weak D call TRBD1 (6 bases). This CDR3 contains 15 residues. Germline-derived CDR1 and CDR2 are SGHTA and FQGTGA. V lost 1 base to trimming and J lost 2 bases, with 11 bases between them. CDR3 sequence: CASSLIGQPNTEAFF. CDR3 coding DNA: TGTGCCAGCAGCTTAATAGGACAGCCAAACACTGAAGCTTTCTTT.

This chain uses TRBV7-8 with TRBJ2-1; 7 nucleotides line up with TRBD1. Unmatched junction bases numbered 7, after V lost 3 bases and J lost 2 bases. The germline gives CDR1 SGHVS, CDR2 FQNEAQ. This CDR3 has 16 residues. In DNA form, the CDR3 reads TGTGCCAGCAGCTTCCCCTGGGACAGTACCTACAATGAGCAGTTCTTC. This translates into CASSFPWDSTYNEQFF.

Details on this clone: Relative to the germline gene, one junction end is altered; a read error may explain this. This rearrangement joins TRBV7-2 to TRBJ2-1; D is unclear. The CDR3 runs 12 residues. The germline V gene has CDR1 SGHTA and CDR2 FQGNSA. This chain's CDR3 is CASSLDWNEQLF. The DNA for the CDR3 is TGTGCCAGCAGCCTCGACTGGAACGAGCAGCTCTTC.

The chain recombines TRBV4-3 with TRBJ2-7, with 12 bases identical to TRBD1. CDR3 size: 15 residues. In germline, CDR1 is LGHNA, CDR2 YSLEER. V was pared by 4 bases and J by 7 bases, with 8 bases of the junction left unmatched. The CDR3 nucleotides are TGCGCCAGCAGCCGGGACAGGGGGCCTTCGGGGGAGCAGTACTTC. Its protein product is CASSRDRGPSGEQYF.

This clone has more than one count but fewer than ten. The V call is TRBV11-3, the J call TRBJ2-6; a weak D match, TRBD1 (5 bases). Trimming removed 3 bases from V and 2 bases from J, with 11 bases in between. Germline CDR1 is SGHNT and CDR2 is YENEEA. CDR3 size: 16 residues. The CDR3: CASSFGVGAGANVLTF. The CDR3 DNA sequence: TGTGCCAGCAGCTTCGGCGTAGGGGCTGGGGCCAACGTCCTGACTTTC.